This TCR beta chain stems from a study of blood T cells in healthy people across ages. CDR1 and CDR2 from the germline V gene are MNHNY and SVGAGI (reference sequence). The CDR3 is 17 amino acids. V lost 2 bases to trimming and J lost 2 bases; unmatched junction nucleotides: 9. It was with a sample-barcoded 5' primer and a J-beta primer mix that a second PCR of roughly 6 to 12 cycles was run. The authors tagged each cDNA molecule using a template-switch adaptor with 12 random nucleotides. MiXCR, run by TCRdb on the 5' RACE reads, gives a single entry per CDR3 protein. The table includes hundreds of thousands of distinct CDR3 sequences, about 42% detected once.

The chain carries TRBV6-6 and TRBJ2-3; 8 nucleotides align to TRBD2. The sequence was collected from a man aged 55 to 70 in good health. Sequencing input: blood. CDR3 sequence reads: CASSYGGSGGSTDTQYF. The DNA of the CDR3 is TGTGCCAGCAGTTACGGTGGGAGCGGGGGTTCCACAGATACGCAGTATTTT.